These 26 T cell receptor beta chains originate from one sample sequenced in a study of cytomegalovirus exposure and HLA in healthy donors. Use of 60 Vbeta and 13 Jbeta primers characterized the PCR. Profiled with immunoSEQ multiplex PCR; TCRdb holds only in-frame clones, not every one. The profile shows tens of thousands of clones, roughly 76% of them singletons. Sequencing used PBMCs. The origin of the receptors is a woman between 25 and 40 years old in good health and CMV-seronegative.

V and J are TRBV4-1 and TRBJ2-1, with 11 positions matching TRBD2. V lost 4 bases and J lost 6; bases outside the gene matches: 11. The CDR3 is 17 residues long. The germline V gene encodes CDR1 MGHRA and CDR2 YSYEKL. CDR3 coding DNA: TGCGCCAGCAGCCGAGCACCGACTAGCGGGGCCCTCAATGAGCAGTTCTTC. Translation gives CASSRAPTSGALNEQFF.

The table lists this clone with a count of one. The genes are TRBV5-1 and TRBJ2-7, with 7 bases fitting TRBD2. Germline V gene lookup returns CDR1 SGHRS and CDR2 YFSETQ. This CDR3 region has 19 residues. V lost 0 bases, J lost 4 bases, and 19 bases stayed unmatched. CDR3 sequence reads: CASSLGLSGRSGIVYEQYF. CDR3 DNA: TGCGCCAGCAGCTTGGGGCTCTCCGGCAGGAGCGGGATTGTGTACGAGCAGTACTTC.

The CDR3: CASSLQGSNTEAFF. The CDR3 DNA is TGTGCCAGCAGCCTACAGGGTTCGAACACTGAAGCTTTCTTT. The gene calls are TRBV7-6 and TRBJ1-1; D is possibly TRBD1 (6 bases). Trimming took 5 bases from V and 1 from J, leaving 11 bases between them. The V gene's germline CDR1 is SGHVS and CDR2 FNYEAQ. The CDR3 length is 14 residues.

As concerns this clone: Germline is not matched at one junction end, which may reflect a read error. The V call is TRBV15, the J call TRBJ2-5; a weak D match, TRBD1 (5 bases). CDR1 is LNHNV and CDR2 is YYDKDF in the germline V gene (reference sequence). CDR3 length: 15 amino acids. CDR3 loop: CATSREPQVGEIQYF. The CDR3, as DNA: TGTGCCACCAGCAGAGAGCCACAGGTGGGTGAGATCCAGTACTTC.

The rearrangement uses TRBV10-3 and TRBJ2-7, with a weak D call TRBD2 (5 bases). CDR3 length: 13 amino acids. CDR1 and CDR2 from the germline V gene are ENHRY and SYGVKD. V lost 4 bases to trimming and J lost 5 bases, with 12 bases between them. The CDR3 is CAISGTPGDEQYF. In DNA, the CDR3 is TGTGCCATCAGTGGGACCCCCGGGGACGAGCAGTACTTC.

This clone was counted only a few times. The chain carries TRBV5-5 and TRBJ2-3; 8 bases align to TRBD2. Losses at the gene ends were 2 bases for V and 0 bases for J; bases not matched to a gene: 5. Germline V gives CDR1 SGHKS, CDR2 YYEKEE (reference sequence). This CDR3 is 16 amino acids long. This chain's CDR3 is CASSFLPGGSTDTQYF. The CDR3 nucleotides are TGTGCCAGCAGCTTCCTGCCGGGGGGGAGCACAGATACGCAGTATTTT.

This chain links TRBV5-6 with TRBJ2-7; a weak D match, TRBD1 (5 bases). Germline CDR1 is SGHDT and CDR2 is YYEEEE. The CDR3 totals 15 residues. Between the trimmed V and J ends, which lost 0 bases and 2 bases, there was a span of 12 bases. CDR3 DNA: TGTGCCAGCAGCTTGGCTTCAGGGCTAACCTACGAGCAGTACTTC. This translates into CASSLASGLTYEQYF.

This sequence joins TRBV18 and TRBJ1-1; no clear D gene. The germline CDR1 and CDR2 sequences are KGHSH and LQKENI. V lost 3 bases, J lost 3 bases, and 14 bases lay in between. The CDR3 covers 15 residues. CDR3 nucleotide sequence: TGTGCCAGCTCACCCTCGAGGAGGGTGGACACTGAAGCTTTCTTT. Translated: CASSPSRRVDTEAFF.

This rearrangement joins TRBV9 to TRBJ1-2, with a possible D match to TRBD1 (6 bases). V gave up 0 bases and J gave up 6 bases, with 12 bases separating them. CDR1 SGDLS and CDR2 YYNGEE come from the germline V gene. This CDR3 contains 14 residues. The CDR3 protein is CASSVGQGRDGYTF. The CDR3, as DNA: TGTGCCAGCAGCGTAGGGCAGGGGAGGGATGGCTACACCTTC.

CDR3 sequence: CASSLDAYEQYF. The CDR3 DNA sequence: TGCGCCAGCAGCTTGGACGCGTACGAGCAGTACTTC. The rearrangement links TRBV5-1 to TRBJ2-7; D call uncertain. V lost 0 bases to trimming and J lost 4 bases, with 5 bases between them. CDR3 size: 12 residues. Germline CDR1 and CDR2: SGHRS and YFSETQ.

As DNA, the CDR3 is TGTGCCAGCAGCTCAGCCCGGTTACGGGACACATCCTACGAGCAGTACTTC. This codes for CASSSARLRDTSYEQYF. The J gene is TRBJ2-7, the V gene TRBV7-9, with D perhaps matching TRBD1 (6 bases). The CDR3 is 17 residues long. CDR1 is SEHNR and CDR2 is FQNEAQ in the germline V gene (reference sequence). Between the trimmed V and J ends, which lost 4 bases and 1 base, there was a span of 20 bases.

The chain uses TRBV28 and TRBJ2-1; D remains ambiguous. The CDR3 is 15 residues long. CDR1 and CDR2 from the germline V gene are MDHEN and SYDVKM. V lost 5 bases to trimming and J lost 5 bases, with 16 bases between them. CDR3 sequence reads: CASSPSIGPHNEQFF. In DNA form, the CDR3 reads TGTGCCAGCAGTCCCTCCATTGGCCCCCACAATGAGCAGTTCTTC.

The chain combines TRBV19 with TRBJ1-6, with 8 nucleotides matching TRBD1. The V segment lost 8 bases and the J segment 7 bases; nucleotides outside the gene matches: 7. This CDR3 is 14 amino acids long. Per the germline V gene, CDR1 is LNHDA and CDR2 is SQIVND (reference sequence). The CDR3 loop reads CASRQGAENSPLHF. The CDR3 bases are TGTGCCAGTCGTCAGGGGGCCGAAAATTCACCCCTCCACTTT. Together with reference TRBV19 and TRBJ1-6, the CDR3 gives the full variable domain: DGGITQSPKYLFRKEGQNVTLSCEQNLNHDAMYWYRQDPGQGLRLIYYSQIVNDFQKGDIAEGYSVSREKKESFPLTVTSAQKNPTAFYLCASRQGAENSPLHFGNGTRLTVT.

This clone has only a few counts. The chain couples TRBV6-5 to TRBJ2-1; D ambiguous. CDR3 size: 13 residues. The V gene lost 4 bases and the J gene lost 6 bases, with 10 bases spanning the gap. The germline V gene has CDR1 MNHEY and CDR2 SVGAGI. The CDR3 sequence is CASSSMVINEQFF. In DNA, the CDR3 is TGTGCCAGCAGTTCTATGGTTATCAATGAGCAGTTCTTC.

The CDR3 DNA is TGTGCCAGTAGTTCCGGACAGAGCCGTAATACGCAGTATTTT. Translated: CASSSGQSRNTQYF. V usage is TRBV19 and J usage is TRBJ2-3; a possible D gene is TRBD1 (6 bases). This CDR3 is built from 14 residues. V gave up 5 bases and J gave up 7 bases, with 16 bases separating them. Germline CDR1 reads LNHDA; CDR2 reads SQIVND (reference sequence).

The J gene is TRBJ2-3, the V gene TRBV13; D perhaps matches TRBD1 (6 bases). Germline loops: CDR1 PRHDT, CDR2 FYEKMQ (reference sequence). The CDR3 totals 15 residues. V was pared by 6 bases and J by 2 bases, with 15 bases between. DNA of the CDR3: TGTGCCAGCAGTTTGGACAGATCGCTCACAGATACGCAGTATTTT. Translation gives CASSLDRSLTDTQYF.

CDR3: CATRDRGPTNTGELFF. The CDR3 DNA is TGTGCCACACGGGACAGGGGCCCTACGAACACCGGGGAGCTGTTTTTT. The chain links TRBV6-6 to TRBJ2-2; TRBD1 matches 10 bases. Per germline, CDR1 MNHNY and CDR2 SVGAGI (reference sequence). V gave up 10 bases and J gave up 0 bases; unmatched junction bases: 8. This CDR3 has 16 amino acids.

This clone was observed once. CDR3 loop: CASSPLDTNTEAFF. CDR3 in DNA: TGTGCCAGCTCACCACTGGACACGAACACTGAAGCTTTCTTT. The chain links TRBV18 to TRBJ1-1; possible D gene TRBD1, 5 bases. V lost 1 base and J lost 1, with 7 bases in between. Germline loops: CDR1 KGHSH, CDR2 LQKENI. The CDR3 has 14 residues.

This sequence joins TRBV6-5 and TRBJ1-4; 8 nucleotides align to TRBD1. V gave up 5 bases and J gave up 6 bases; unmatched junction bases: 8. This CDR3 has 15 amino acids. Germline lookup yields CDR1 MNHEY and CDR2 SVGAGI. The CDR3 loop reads CASSTRDRRDEKLFF. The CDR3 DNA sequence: TGTGCCAGCAGTACCCGGGACAGGAGGGATGAAAAACTGTTTTTT.

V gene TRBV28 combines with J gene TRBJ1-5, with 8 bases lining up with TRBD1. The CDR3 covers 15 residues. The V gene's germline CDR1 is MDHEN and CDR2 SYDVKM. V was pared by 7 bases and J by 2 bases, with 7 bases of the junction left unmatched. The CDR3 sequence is CASTNPGQGNQPQHF. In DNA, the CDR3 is TGTGCCAGCACCAACCCGGGACAGGGCAATCAGCCCCAGCATTTT.

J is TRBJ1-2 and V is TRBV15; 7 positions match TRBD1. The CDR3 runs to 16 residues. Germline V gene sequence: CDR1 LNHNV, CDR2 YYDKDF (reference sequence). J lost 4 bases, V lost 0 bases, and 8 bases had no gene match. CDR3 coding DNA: TGTGCCACCAGCAGAGATCGGGTAGGGACAGCCTATGGCTACACCTTC. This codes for CATSRDRVGTAYGYTF.

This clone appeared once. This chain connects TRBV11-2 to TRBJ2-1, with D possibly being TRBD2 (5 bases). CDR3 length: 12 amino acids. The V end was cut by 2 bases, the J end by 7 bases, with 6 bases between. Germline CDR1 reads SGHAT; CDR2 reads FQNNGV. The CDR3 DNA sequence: TGTGCCAGCAGCTTACCGGGAAATGAGCAGTTCTTC. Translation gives CASSLPGNEQFF.

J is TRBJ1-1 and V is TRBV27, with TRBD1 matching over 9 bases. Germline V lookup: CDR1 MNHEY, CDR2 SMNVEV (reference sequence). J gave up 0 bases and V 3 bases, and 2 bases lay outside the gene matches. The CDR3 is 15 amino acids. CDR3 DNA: TGTGCCAGCAGTTTCGGGACAGGGCTGAACACTGAAGCTTTCTTT. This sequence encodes CASSFGTGLNTEAFF.

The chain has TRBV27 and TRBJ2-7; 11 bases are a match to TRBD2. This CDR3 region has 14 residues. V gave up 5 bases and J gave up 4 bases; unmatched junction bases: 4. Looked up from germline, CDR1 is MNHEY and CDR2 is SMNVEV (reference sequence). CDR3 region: CASSPGLAVYEQYF. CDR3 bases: TGTGCCAGCAGTCCGGGACTAGCGGTATACGAGCAGTACTTC.

In DNA form, the CDR3 reads TGCGCCAGCAGCCAAGGTCGTCTAGCGACTAGCACAGATACGCAGTATTTT. This gives the protein CASSQGRLATSTDTQYF. The J gene is TRBJ2-3, the V gene TRBV4-1; a possible D gene is TRBD2 (6 bases). The CDR3 is made up of 17 amino acids. V was clipped by 1 base and J by 0 bases, with 14 bases between them. In germline, CDR1 is MGHRA, CDR2 YSYEKL.

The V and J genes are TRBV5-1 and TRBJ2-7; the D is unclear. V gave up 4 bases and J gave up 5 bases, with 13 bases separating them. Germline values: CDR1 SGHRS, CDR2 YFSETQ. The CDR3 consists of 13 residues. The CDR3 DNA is TGCGCCAGCAGCCCCGGGTTCCGCGACGAGCAGTACTTC. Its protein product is CASSPGFRDEQYF.